The 32 T cell receptor beta chains presented below share a single source sample, sequenced in a study of CD4+ T cells in melanoma. Assay: immunoSEQ multiplex PCR; the TCRdb copy retains only in-frame clones and omits some. Among fewer than 150,000 clones listed, 85% to 95% were seen once. These receptors originate from a human donor with melanoma.

The gene calls are TRBV4-1 and TRBJ2-5; D call uncertain. Trimming removed 0 bases at V and 7 bases at J, with 18 bases between. This CDR3 has 16 residues. CDR1 is MGHRA and CDR2 is YSYEKL in the germline V gene. CDR3 region: CASSQDRSLGFRTQYF. The CDR3, as DNA: TGCGCCAGCAGCCAAGATCGGAGCCTAGGGTTTCGGACCCAGTACTTC.

The chain employs TRBV7-9 and TRBJ1-5; TRBD1 matches at 10 bases. The CDR3 totals 17 residues. The germline gives CDR1 SEHNR, CDR2 FQNEAQ (reference sequence). V shed 3 bases and J 2 bases; nucleotides not matched to a gene: 7. The CDR3 spells CASSLWTGGGGNQPQHF. The CDR3 nucleotides are TGTGCCAGCAGCTTGTGGACAGGGGGTGGGGGCAATCAGCCCCAGCATTTT.

The chain links TRBV5-1 to TRBJ2-3; the D is unclear. Per germline, CDR1 SGHRS and CDR2 YFSETQ. Trimming shortened V by 0 bases and J by 2 bases, and 7 bases separated the two germline ends. The CDR3 runs to 14 residues. CDR3 amino acids: CASSLDSFTDTQYF. The CDR3 DNA follows: TGCGCCAGCAGCTTGGACAGCTTCACAGATACGCAGTATTTT.

This clone was recorded only once. V usage is TRBV5-1 and J usage is TRBJ1-1; D unclear. CDR1 is SGHRS and CDR2 is YFSETQ in the germline V gene. The CDR3 has 15 residues. The V end lost 0 bases, the J end lost 0 bases, and 9 bases lay between the germline ends. Written as DNA, the CDR3 is TGCGCCAGCAGCTTGGAAATGGATTTGAACACTGAAGCTTTCTTT. It yields the protein CASSLEMDLNTEAFF. The full variable domain, its missing parts supplied by reference TRBV5-1 and TRBJ1-1, is KAGVTQTPRYLIKTRGQQVTLSCSPISGHRSVSWYQQTPGQGLQFLFEYFSETQRNKGNFPGRFSGRQFSNSRSEMNVSTLELGDSALYLCASSLEMDLNTEAFFGQGTRLTVV.

The gene calls are TRBV7-2 and TRBJ2-7, with unresolved D. Trimming pared 1 base from V and 2 bases from J, leaving 9 bases between. CDR3 size: 14 residues. Per germline, CDR1 SGHTA and CDR2 FQGNSA. The CDR3 DNA is TGTGCCAGCAGCTTAGGCGCTTCAGCCTACGAGCAGTACTTC. Protein product: CASSLGASAYEQYF.

This chain joins TRBV5-8 and TRBJ1-2; TRBD1 matches at 7 bases. Per the germline V gene, CDR1 is SGHTS and CDR2 is YDEGEE. This CDR3 is 14 amino acids long. V shed 3 bases and J 6 bases; nucleotides not matched to a gene: 8. CDR3 sequence reads: CASSYRQGRDGYTF. The CDR3 DNA sequence: TGTGCCAGCAGCTACCGACAGGGACGGGATGGCTACACCTTC.

V is TRBV9 and J is TRBJ1-3; D gene unclear. Trimming took 1 base from V and 0 from J, leaving 11 bases between them. Germline V gene sequence: CDR1 SGDLS, CDR2 YYNGEE. CDR3 size: 16 residues. CDR3 region: CASSVLPDHSGNTIYF. Written as DNA, the CDR3 is TGTGCCAGCAGCGTACTTCCAGACCACTCTGGAAACACCATATATTTT.

This chain uses TRBV10-3 with TRBJ2-2; TRBD2 agrees at 9 bases. The V segment lost 2 bases and the J segment 4 bases; nucleotides outside the gene matches: 8. The CDR3 consists of 17 residues. In germline, CDR1 is ENHRY, CDR2 SYGVKD. For the CDR3, the DNA is TGTGCCATCAGTGAGGTCTTATCTAGCGGGGCCACCGGGGAGCTGTTTTTT. Encoded protein: CAISEVLSSGATGELFF.

This clone was detected only a few times. The chain carries TRBV2 and TRBJ2-5; tentative D call: TRBD2 (6 bases). Trimming stripped 8 bases from V and 8 bases from J, with 9 bases between. This CDR3 contains 10 residues. The V gene's germline CDR1 is SNHLY and CDR2 FYNNEI. CDR3 in amino acids: CASGGNTQYF. The DNA for the CDR3 is TGTGCCAGCGGGGGGAATACCCAGTACTTC.

The chain is built from TRBV7-8 and TRBJ2-7; no clear D. The germline CDR1 and CDR2 sequences are SGHVS and FQNEAQ. V was cut by 4 bases and J by 3 bases, with 7 bases left in between. The CDR3 is 12 amino acids. CDR3 protein: CASSYTDYEQYF. The CDR3 DNA is TGTGCCAGCAGCTACACAGACTACGAGCAGTACTTC. Using reference TRBV7-8 and TRBJ2-7 for the parts outside the CDR3, the full variable domain is GAGVSQSPRYKVAKRGQDVALRCDPISGHVSLFWYQQALGQGPEFLTYFQNEAQLDKSGLPSDRFFAERPEGSVSTLKIQRTQQEDSAVYLCASSYTDYEQYFGPGTRLTVT.

The genes are TRBV5-4 and TRBJ1-2; D is unresolved. Trimming took off 4 bases at V and 7 bases at J, with 14 bases between the two ends. The CDR3 has 13 residues. CDR1 and CDR2 (germline): SGHNT, YYREEE (reference sequence). CDR3 coding DNA: TGTGCCAGCAGCCTCAAGGACCTTACTGGCTACACCTTC. Translation gives CASSLKDLTGYTF.

Comments on this clone: One junction end does not reproduce the germline sequence, and a read error may be involved. The CDR3 loop reads CASSLTANTGELFF. DNA of the CDR3: TGTGCTAGCAGCTTGACAGCGAACACCGGGGAGCTGTTTTTT. V is TRBV7-7 and J is TRBJ2-2; D is perhaps TRBD1 (5 bases). The CDR3 sequence is 14 residues long. The germline V gene has CDR1 SSHAT and CDR2 FNYEAQ (reference sequence).

The rearrangement joins TRBV30 to TRBJ1-4, with no clear D. Trimming left V 0 bases short and J 8 bases short, with 7 bases between. Germline V gene lookup returns CDR1 GTSNPN and CDR2 SVGIG (reference sequence). This CDR3 has 12 residues. CDR3 sequence reads: CAWSVLREKLFF. DNA of the CDR3: TGTGCCTGGAGTGTACTCCGGGAAAAACTGTTTTTT.

This clone was detected once. The V and J genes are TRBV2 and TRBJ1-2, with 11 bases that match TRBD1. This CDR3 comprises 14 residues. J lost 4 bases, V lost 8 bases, and 6 bases had no gene match. The germline CDR1 and CDR2 sequences are SNHLY and FYNNEI. The CDR3 DNA reads as TGTGCCAGCGCCGGGACAGGGGGTCCCTATGGCTACACCTTC. It specifies CASAGTGGPYGYTF.

This chain uses TRBV11-2 with TRBJ2-7, with D hard to call. CDR3 size: 14 residues. With 4 bases removed from V and 2 bases from J, the gap between germline ends came to 12 bases. Germline lookup yields CDR1 SGHAT and CDR2 FQNNGV. The CDR3: CASSSDLLAYEQYF. CDR3 nucleotide sequence: TGTGCCAGCAGCTCGGACCTATTGGCCTACGAGCAGTACTTC.

The V gene is TRBV6-1, the J gene TRBJ1-5; 7 positions agree with TRBD1. From germline, CDR1 is MNHNS and CDR2 SASEGT. The ends lost 9 bases at V and 2 bases at J; junction bases unmatched: 4. The CDR3 contains 13 residues. The CDR3 bases are TGTGCCAGTACAGGGGCCCGCAATCAGCCCCAGCATTTT. Translated: CASTGARNQPQHF.

The CDR3 protein is CASSKPTWTGRNSNQPQHF. The CDR3 nucleotides are TGTGCCAGCAGCAAGCCAACTTGGACAGGCCGGAATAGCAATCAGCCCCAGCATTTT. This sequence joins TRBV21-1 and TRBJ1-5; TRBD1, the D gene given by the table, was not confirmed from the DNA. TRBV21-1 is recorded as a pseudogene. CDR3 length: 19 residues.

The chain recombines TRBV15 with TRBJ1-5; 11 nucleotides line up with TRBD1. The germline V gene has CDR1 LNHNV and CDR2 YYDKDF (reference sequence). The CDR3 length is 14 residues. Losses at the gene ends were 6 bases for V and 4 bases for J; bases not matched to a gene: 2. The DNA of the CDR3 is TGTGCCACCAGGCGGGACAGGGGGAATCAGCCCCAGCATTTT. Amino acids: CATRRDRGNQPQHF.

The chain employs TRBV6-5 and TRBJ2-7, with TRBD1 as a possible D gene (6 bases). Germline V gene sequence: CDR1 MNHEY, CDR2 SVGAGI. V was shortened by 2 bases and J by 4 bases, with 9 bases between the two germline ends. The CDR3 covers 13 residues. The CDR3 DNA reads as TGTGCCAGCAGTTACACCACAGGGTACGAGCAGTACTTC. This codes for CASSYTTGYEQYF.

J is TRBJ1-5 and V is TRBV5-6; D is unresolved. The CDR3 sequence is 15 residues long. V was shortened by 4 bases and J by 3 bases, with 14 bases between the two germline ends. The germline CDR1 and CDR2 sequences are SGHDT and YYEEEE. The CDR3 sequence is CASSRMGGYNQPQHF. CDR3 nucleotide sequence: TGTGCCAGCAGCCGGATGGGCGGTTACAATCAGCCCCAGCATTTT.

CDR3 loop: CATSRAMGGGVGYQETQYF. CDR3 coding DNA: TGTGCCACCAGCAGAGCCATGGGCGGGGGGGTCGGGTACCAAGAGACCCAGTACTTC. The V gene is TRBV15, the J gene TRBJ2-5; 9 bases match TRBD2. The CDR3 spans 19 residues. Germline CDR1 is LNHNV and CDR2 is YYDKDF (reference sequence). The junction had 12 bases not matched to a gene; V was cut back by 1 base and J by 0 bases.

The chain couples TRBV4-1 to TRBJ1-4, with D tentatively TRBD1 (5 bases). Germline values: CDR1 MGHRA, CDR2 YSYEKL. The CDR3 runs to 17 residues. V lost 1 base to trimming and J lost 0 bases, with 12 bases between them. The CDR3 is CASSQGAGKATNEKLFF. In DNA form, the CDR3 reads TGCGCCAGCAGCCAAGGTGCAGGGAAGGCAACTAATGAAAAACTGTTTTTT.

The V gene is TRBV7-3, the J gene TRBJ1-1; D unclear. The germline gives CDR1 SGHTA, CDR2 FQGTGA. The V end was cut by 2 bases, the J end by 3 bases, with 7 bases between. This CDR3 is 13 amino acids long. The CDR3 loop is CASSLGEYTEAFF. The CDR3 nucleotides read TGTGCCAGCAGCTTAGGCGAGTACACTGAAGCTTTCTTT.

The rearrangement uses TRBV6-1 and TRBJ2-1; 9 bases match TRBD1. Trimming removed 4 bases from V and 5 bases from J; junction bases left unmatched: 9. Per germline, CDR1 MNHNS and CDR2 SASEGT. CDR3 length: 16 residues. The CDR3 reads CASSARGGQGHNEQFF. The CDR3 DNA is TGTGCCAGCAGTGCGCGAGGGGGACAGGGCCACAATGAGCAGTTCTTC.

The CDR3 nucleotides read TGCGCCAGCAGCTCAGGGGCAGGAATGAACACTGAAGCTTTCTTT. Amino acid sequence: CASSSGAGMNTEAFF. The genes are TRBV5-1 and TRBJ1-1, with D maybe TRBD1 (6 bases). Trimming stripped 3 bases from V and 0 bases from J, with 12 bases between. Germline lookup yields CDR1 SGHRS and CDR2 YFSETQ. CDR3 size: 15 residues.

The chain couples TRBV5-4 to TRBJ2-1; 10 nucleotides align to TRBD2. The ends lost 4 bases at V and 6 bases at J; junction bases unmatched: 4. Germline CDR1 reads SGHNT; CDR2 reads YYREEE (reference sequence). The CDR3 length is 14 residues. The CDR3: CASSAGLASNEQFF. As DNA, the CDR3 is TGTGCCAGCAGCGCGGGACTAGCGAGCAATGAGCAGTTCTTC.

V is TRBV7-9 and J is TRBJ2-3; D remains unclear. This CDR3 comprises 16 residues. CDR1 and CDR2 (germline): SEHNR, FQNEAQ (reference sequence). Trimming shortened V by 2 bases and J by 3 bases, and 15 bases separated the two germline ends. In DNA form, the CDR3 reads TGTGCCAGCAGCTTATACGAGGACCGGTTGACAGATACGCAGTATTTT. Amino acid sequence: CASSLYEDRLTDTQYF.

This chain uses TRBV5-1 with TRBJ1-3; D is unclear. Trimming left V 0 bases short and J 0 bases short, with 10 bases between. In germline, CDR1 is SGHRS, CDR2 YFSETQ. The CDR3 runs to 16 residues. The CDR3: CASSLDVLSSGNTIYF. DNA of the CDR3: TGCGCCAGCAGCTTGGACGTCTTGAGCTCTGGAAACACCATATATTTT. Full variable domain (rest looked up from reference TRBV5-1 and TRBJ1-3): KAGVTQTPRYLIKTRGQQVTLSCSPISGHRSVSWYQQTPGQGLQFLFEYFSETQRNKGNFPGRFSGRQFSNSRSEMNVSTLELGDSALYLCASSLDVLSSGNTIYFGEGSWLTVV.

The genes are TRBV30 and TRBJ1-4; unclear D gene. V was shortened by 0 bases and J by 8 bases, with 16 bases between the two germline ends. The length of the CDR3 is 15 residues. Germline V lookup: CDR1 GTSNPN, CDR2 SVGIG (reference sequence). CDR3 residues: CAWSVRRQFREKLFF. CDR3 sequence (DNA): TGTGCCTGGAGTGTAAGGCGGCAGTTCAGGGAAAAACTGTTTTTT.

This chain connects TRBV6-1 to TRBJ2-5; 13 bases line up with TRBD2. From germline, CDR1 is MNHNS and CDR2 SASEGT. J gave up 5 bases and V 4 bases, and 4 bases lay outside the gene matches. CDR3 size: 15 residues. CDR3 in DNA: TGTGCCAGCAGTGGGGGACTAGCGGGGCGCGAGACCCAGTACTTC. Encoded protein: CASSGGLAGRETQYF.

This chain uses TRBV11-1 with TRBJ2-1; D gene ambiguous. The germline V gene has CDR1 SGHAT and CDR2 FQDESV (reference sequence). The CDR3 has 14 amino acids. Trimming cost V 0 bases and J 1 base, with 4 bases left between them. CDR3 residues: CASSLAQSYNEQFF. DNA of the CDR3: TGTGCCAGCAGCTTAGCGCAGTCCTACAATGAGCAGTTCTTC.

This clone has only a few counts. The chain links TRBV6-5 to TRBJ1-1; possibly TRBD1 for D (6 bases). CDR1 is MNHEY, CDR2 SVGAGI, per germline. V lost 2 bases, J lost 3 bases, and 10 bases lay in between. The CDR3 loop spans 14 amino acids. CDR3 in amino acids: CASSYSQGYTEAFF. Here the CDR3 DNA reads TGTGCCAGCAGTTACAGCCAGGGGTACACTGAAGCTTTCTTT.